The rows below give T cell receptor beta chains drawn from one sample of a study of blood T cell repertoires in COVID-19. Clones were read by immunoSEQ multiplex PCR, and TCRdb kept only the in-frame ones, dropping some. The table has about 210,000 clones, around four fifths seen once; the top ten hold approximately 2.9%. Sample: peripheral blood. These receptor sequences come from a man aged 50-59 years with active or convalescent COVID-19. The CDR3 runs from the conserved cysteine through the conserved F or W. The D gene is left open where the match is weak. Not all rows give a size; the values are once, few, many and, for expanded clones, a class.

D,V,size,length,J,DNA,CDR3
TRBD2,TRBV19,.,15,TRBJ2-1,TGTGCCAGTAGCTCCCGGGGCGGGGGGGCCGGTGAGCAGTTCTTC,CASSSRGGGAGEQFF
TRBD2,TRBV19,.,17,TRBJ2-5,TGTGCCAGTACCACTGGTTGGGCGGGAGGCCAAAGGGAGACCCAGTACTTC,CASTTGWAGGQRETQYF
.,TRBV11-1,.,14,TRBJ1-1,TGTGCCAGCAGCTTTGACGGGAGGAACACTGAAGCTTTCTTT,CASSFDGRNTEAFF
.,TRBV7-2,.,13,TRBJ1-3,TGTGCCAGCAGTCCAGGCCGGGGAAACACCATATATTTT,CASSPGRGNTIYF
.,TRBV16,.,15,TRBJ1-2,TGTGCCAGCAGCCAATCTGCGGGGGCGGTCAATGGCTACACCTTC,CASSQSAGAVNGYTF
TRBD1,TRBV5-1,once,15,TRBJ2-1,TGCGCCAGCAGCTCTGACAGGGCCAGTTACAATGAGCAGTTCTTC,CASSSDRASYNEQFF
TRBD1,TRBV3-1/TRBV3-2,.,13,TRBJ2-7,TGTGCCAGTGGACAGGGCCGCAACTTAAGGCAGTACTTC,CASGQGRNLRQYF
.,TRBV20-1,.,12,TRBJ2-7,TGCAGTGCTAGTTCCGGCTCCTACGAGCAGTACTTC,CSASSGSYEQYF
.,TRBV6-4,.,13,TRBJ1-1,TGTGCCAGCAGTACGGAAGGAGGCACTGAAGCTTTCTTT,CASSTEGGTEAFF
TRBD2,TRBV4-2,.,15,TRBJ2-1,TGTGCCAGCAGCCAAGGGCTAGCGGACTACAATGAGCAGTTCTTC,CASSQGLADYNEQFF
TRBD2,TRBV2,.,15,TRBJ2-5,TGTGCCAGCAGTGTTTCGGCGGGAGGGTGGGAGACCCAGTACTTC,CASSVSAGGWETQYF
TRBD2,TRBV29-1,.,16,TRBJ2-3,TGCAGCGTTTTCCGAGGACTAGCGGCTAGCACAGATACGCAGTATTTT,CSVFRGLAASTDTQYF
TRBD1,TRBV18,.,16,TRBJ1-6,TGTGCCAGCTCACCACTACCGGGACAGATTAATTCACCCCTCCACTTT,CASSPLPGQINSPLHF
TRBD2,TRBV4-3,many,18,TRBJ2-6,TGCGCCAGCAGCCTCCTGACTAGCGAGTCCTCTGGGGCCAACGTCCTGACTTTC,CASSLLTSESSGANVLTF
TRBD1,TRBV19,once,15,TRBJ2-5,TGTGCCAGTAGTATAAACACTGGACAGGGAGAGACCCAGTACTTC,CASSINTGQGETQYF
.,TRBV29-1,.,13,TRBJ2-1,TGCAGCGTTGAAGAGCGGGATTACAATGAGCAGTTCTTC,CSVEERDYNEQFF
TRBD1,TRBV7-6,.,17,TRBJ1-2,TGTGCCAGCAGCTTAGGGCGGGGGACAGGACTTAACTATGGCTACACCTTC,CASSLGRGTGLNYGYTF
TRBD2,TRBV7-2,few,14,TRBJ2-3,TGTGCCAGCAGCATAACTAGCGGCACAGATACGCAGTATTTT,CASSITSGTDTQYF
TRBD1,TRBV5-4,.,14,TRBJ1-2,TGTGCCAGCAAGTGGGACAGGGGGGATTATGGCTACACCTTC,CASKWDRGDYGYTF
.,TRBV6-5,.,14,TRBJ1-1,TGTGCCAGCAGACTTCAGGGGTCCGGCACTGAAGCTTTCTTT,CASRLQGSGTEAFF
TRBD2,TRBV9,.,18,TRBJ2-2,TGTGCCAGCAGCGCTATTCCTGGAGGGACTAGTCTTCACGGGGAGCTGTTTTTT,CASSAIPGGTSLHGELFF
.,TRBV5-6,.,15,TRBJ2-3,TGTGCCAGCAGCTTGGTCAGGTATGACACAGATACGCAGTATTTT,CASSLVRYDTDTQYF
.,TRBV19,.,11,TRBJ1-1,TGTGCCAGTAGTATACACGGTGAAGCTTTCTTT,CASSIHGEAFF